Below, 23 T cell receptor beta chains from the same sample are listed, as sequenced in a study of T cells in Graves' hyperthyroidism and ophthalmopathy. It was RNA transcripts that yielded the amplified TCR beta CDR3 regions. The primer set for the first-round RT-PCR of the TCR CDR3 was HTBI. MiXCR, run by TCRdb on the multiplex PCR reads, gives a single entry per CDR3 protein. Of approximately 870,000 distinct CDR3 sequences detected, over 35% appear once; the ten largest clones hold around 9.3%. Material: blood. These receptors came from a young man with Graves' hyperthyroidism.

The chain employs TRBV7-9 and TRBJ2-2, with 10 nucleotides matching TRBD1. Germline V lookup: CDR1 SEHNR, CDR2 FQNEAQ (reference sequence). This CDR3 has 16 amino acids. The trim removed 3 bases at V and 4 bases at J, leaving 5 bases unmatched. This CDR3 reads CASSFLGTGVTGELFF. CDR3 bases: TGTGCCAGCAGCTTTCTGGGGACAGGGGTCACCGGGGAGCTGTTTTTT.

At least ten counts were recorded for this clonotype. V usage is TRBV11-2 and J usage is TRBJ2-7; D may match TRBD1 or TRBD2 (6 bases each). CDR3 size: 15 residues. Germline CDR1 and CDR2: SGHAT and FQNNGV. The ends were cut back, 1 base at V and 2 bases at J, with 12 bases in the middle. CDR3 coding DNA: TGTGCCAGCAGCTTAGCCACGGGGGCGACCTACGAGCAGTACTTC. Translated, it gives CASSLATGATYEQYF.

V is TRBV7-9 and J is TRBJ1-4, with unresolved D. The CDR3 is made up of 13 amino acids. V lost 5 bases to trimming and J lost 8 bases, with 12 bases between them. Germline loops: CDR1 SEHNR, CDR2 FQNEAQ (reference sequence). DNA of the CDR3: TGTGCCAGCAGCCCTCTCGGAGGCGAAAAACTGTTTTTT. This encodes CASSPLGGEKLFF.

The rearrangement links TRBV29-1 to TRBJ2-7; the match to TRBD1 covers 7 bases. Unmatched junction bases numbered 3, after V lost 4 bases and J lost 3 bases. Germline CDR1 SQVTM, CDR2 ANQGSEA. The CDR3 contains 12 residues. CDR3 region: CSVARQGYEQYF. The CDR3 DNA is TGCAGCGTTGCCCGACAGGGCTACGAGCAGTACTTC.

This clonotype was picked up many times. The genes are TRBV12-3 or TRBV12-4 and TRBJ2-5; 7 nucleotides align to TRBD1. The trim removed 6 bases at V and 9 bases at J, leaving 4 bases unmatched. The CDR3 spans 11 residues. This CDR3 reads CASRRGTAQYF. The CDR3 coding sequence is TGTGCCAGCAGACGAGGGACAGCCCAGTACTTC.

This clonotype was counted many times. The chain uses TRBV12-3 or TRBV12-4 and TRBJ1-3, with D hard to call. This CDR3 contains 13 residues. Trimming pared 6 bases from V and 0 bases from J, leaving 6 bases between. The CDR3 is CASSLNSGNTIYF. The CDR3 DNA reads as TGTGCCAGCAGCTTAAACTCTGGAAACACCATATATTTT.

This clonotype was counted at least ten times. The V call is TRBV19, the J call TRBJ2-7, with a weak D call TRBD1 (5 bases). Trimming cost V 3 bases and J 3 bases, with 9 bases left between them. This CDR3 region has 13 residues. Germline V gene sequence: CDR1 LNHDA, CDR2 SQIVND (reference sequence). The CDR3 bases are TGTGCCAGTAGTATTGGCAGGGACTACGAGCAGTACTTC. This sequence encodes CASSIGRDYEQYF.

The CDR3 sequence is CASTPRTSGSHYEQYF. In nucleotides, the CDR3 is TGTGCCAGCACCCCTAGGACTAGCGGGAGCCACTACGAGCAGTACTTC. V gene TRBV2 combines with J gene TRBJ2-7; 13 nucleotides agree with TRBD2. CDR3 length: 16 amino acids. Unmatched junction bases numbered 9, after V lost 7 bases and J lost 3 bases. Germline CDR1 reads SNHLY; CDR2 reads FYNNEI. Combining the CDR3 with reference TRBV2 and TRBJ2-7 gives the whole variable domain EPEVTQTPSHQVTQMGQEVILRCVPISNHLYFYWYRQILGQKVEFLVSFYNNEISEKSEIFDDQFSVERPDGSNFTLKIRSTKLEDSAMYFCASTPRTSGSHYEQYFGPGTRLTVT.

The chain is built from TRBV10-3 and TRBJ2-7; 11 bases are a match to TRBD2. The junction had 18 bases not matched to a gene; V was cut back by 8 bases and J by 6 bases. The CDR3 has 17 amino acids. The germline V gene has CDR1 ENHRY and CDR2 SYGVKD. CDR3 residues: CAIRGTGNTGTSGEQYF. DNA of the CDR3: TGTGCCATCCGGGGGACAGGGAACACCGGGACTAGCGGCGAGCAGTACTTC.

The gene calls are TRBV7-2 and TRBJ2-7, with D hard to call. Trimming removed 2 bases at V and 7 bases at J, with 12 bases between. Germline loops: CDR1 SGHTA, CDR2 FQGNSA. This CDR3 is 13 amino acids long. The DNA of the CDR3 is TGTGCCAGCAGCTTAACAAACACCGGGGAGCAGTACTTC. Protein product: CASSLTNTGEQYF.

This clonotype came up once. A much larger clone is a single base away; this may be a read error. The chain has TRBV19 and TRBJ1-1; D is perhaps TRBD1 (6 bases). The length of the CDR3 is 14 residues. With 6 bases removed from V and 3 bases from J, the gap between germline ends came to 14 bases. Germline CDR1 LNHDA, CDR2 SQIVND (reference sequence). The CDR3 nucleotides are TGTGCCAGTAGCCCGGGGGCGAGGGACACTGAAGCTTTCTTT. This sequence encodes CASSPGARDTEAFF.

A word on this clonotype: This could be a read error, since a much larger clone is one nucleotide away. The rearrangement uses TRBV20-1 and TRBJ1-2; no clear D. CDR1 is DFQATT, CDR2 SNEGSKA, per germline (reference sequence). Deletions cut 1 base from V and 3 bases from J, with 15 bases between. This CDR3 region has 15 residues. The DNA of the CDR3 is TGCAGTGCTAGAGGGTTCCGGCAGTGGGACTATGGCTACACCTTC. Amino acid sequence: CSARGFRQWDYGYTF.

This clonotype was observed at least ten times. J is TRBJ2-2 and V is TRBV10-3; D is ambiguous. The germline gives CDR1 ENHRY, CDR2 SYGVKD. This CDR3 is built from 16 residues. The V end lost 0 bases, the J end lost 7 bases, and 15 bases lay between the germline ends. The CDR3 DNA reads TGTGCCATCAGTGAGTCGACGCGTGGGCTAGGCGGGGAGCTGTTTTTT. This translates into CAISESTRGLGGELFF.

J is TRBJ2-7 and V is TRBV7-6; D unclear. V was shortened by 3 bases and J by 2 bases, with 17 bases between the two germline ends. CDR1 is SGHVS, CDR2 FNYEAQ, per germline. The CDR3 has 16 amino acids. Here the CDR3 DNA reads TGTGCCAGCAGCTTTATCTGCCGTAAACCTGCCTACGAGCAGTACTTC. Translating gives CASSFICRKPAYEQYF.

V usage is TRBV7-2 and J usage is TRBJ2-7; either TRBD1 or TRBD2 may supply D (6 bases each). This CDR3 is 15 amino acids long. V was trimmed by 4 bases and J by 9 bases, leaving 22 bases between them. Germline loops: CDR1 SGHTA, CDR2 FQGNSA. CDR3 residues: CASSSARGRTTRQYF. CDR3 nucleotide sequence: TGTGCCAGCAGCTCTGCCAGGGGCAGGACTACGAGGCAGTACTTC.

J is TRBJ2-7 and V is TRBV20-1; D remains unclear. V dropped 1 base and J dropped 1 base, with 14 bases sitting between them. The CDR3 totals 15 residues. CDR1 DFQATT and CDR2 SNEGSKA come from the germline V gene (reference sequence). Here the CDR3 DNA reads TGCAGTGCTAGAGCGGGCCAGAGGCCGTCCTACGAGCAGTACTTC. This encodes CSARAGQRPSYEQYF.

This clonotype has at least ten counts. This chain uses TRBV29-1 with TRBJ2-7; 7 bases line up with TRBD1. The ends lost 2 bases at V and 4 bases at J; junction bases unmatched: 2. CDR3 length equals 12 residues. Germline CDR1 is SQVTM and CDR2 is ANQGSEA. As DNA, the CDR3 is TGCAGCGTTGAACAGGGGGATTACGAGCAGTACTTC. Translating it yields CSVEQGDYEQYF.

A note on this clonotype: A much larger clone sits a single nucleotide away, making a read error possible. The chain is built from TRBV9 and TRBJ1-1; possible D gene TRBD1, 5 bases. The CDR3 length is 13 residues. V shed 4 bases and J shed 5 bases, with 12 bases lying between them. Germline lookup yields CDR1 SGDLS and CDR2 YYNGEE. The CDR3 DNA reads TGTGCCAGCAGCCGGGGGACGTCTACTGAAGCTTTCTTT. This codes for CASSRGTSTEAFF.

This clonotype was counted at least ten times. CDR3 amino acids: CAISERQEVQPQHF. The CDR3, as DNA: TGTGCCATCAGTGAGAGACAGGAAGTCCAGCCCCAGCATTTT. The gene calls are TRBV10-3 and TRBJ1-5; a possible D gene is TRBD1 (6 bases). Between the trimmed V and J ends, which lost 2 bases and 7 bases, there was a span of 12 bases. Germline V lookup: CDR1 ENHRY, CDR2 SYGVKD. The CDR3 is 14 amino acids.

The chain is built from TRBV5-4 and TRBJ2-7; D is undetermined. The ends were cut back, 1 base at V and 0 bases at J, with 11 bases in the middle. The germline V gene encodes CDR1 SGHNT and CDR2 YYREEE (reference sequence). The CDR3 extends over 15 amino acids. The CDR3 loop reads CASSLKSSSSYEQYF. DNA of the CDR3: TGTGCCAGCAGCTTGAAAAGCTCGAGCTCCTACGAGCAGTACTTC.

In this sample, this clonotype turned up many times. The V and J genes are TRBV6-5 and TRBJ1-6; D gene unclear. V was pared by 2 bases and J by 5 bases, with 4 bases between. Germline loops: CDR1 MNHEY, CDR2 SVGAGI. The CDR3 consists of 13 residues. The CDR3 sequence is CASSYADNSPLHF. The CDR3 DNA sequence: TGTGCCAGCAGTTACGCGGATAATTCACCCCTCCACTTT.

The chain has TRBV7-2 and TRBJ2-7; 8 positions match TRBD1. CDR3 length: 15 residues. Germline trimming cut 6 bases from V and 0 bases from J; bases unmatched to any gene: 7. Germline V CDR1 and CDR2: SGHTA, FQGNSA. The CDR3, as DNA: TGTGCCAGCAGAAGGCCCGGGACAGGCTCCTACGAGCAGTACTTC. The encoded protein is CASRRPGTGSYEQYF.

In its sample, this clonotype was seen once. V is TRBV5-6 and J is TRBJ2-5; the match to TRBD2 covers 10 bases. Germline lookup yields CDR1 SGHDT and CDR2 YYEEEE. V trimming: 2 bases; J trimming: 5 bases; junction bases outside the gene matches: 9. The length of the CDR3 is 16 residues. The CDR3 region is CASSFGLAAISETQYF. The CDR3 nucleotides are TGTGCCAGCAGCTTCGGACTAGCGGCCATAAGTGAGACCCAGTACTTC.